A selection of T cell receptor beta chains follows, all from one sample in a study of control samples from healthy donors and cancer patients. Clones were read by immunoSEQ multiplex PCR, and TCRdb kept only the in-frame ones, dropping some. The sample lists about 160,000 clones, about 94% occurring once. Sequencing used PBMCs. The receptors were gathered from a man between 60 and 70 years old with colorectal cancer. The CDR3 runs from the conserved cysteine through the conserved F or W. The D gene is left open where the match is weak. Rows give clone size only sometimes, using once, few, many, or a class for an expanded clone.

cdr3_nt: TGCGCCAGCAGATTGGGGGGGGAAGCCGGGGAGCTGTTTTTT
cdr3_aa: CASRLGGEAGELFF
j_call: TRBJ2-2
clone_size: -
d_call: TRBD2
v_call: TRBV4-1

cdr3_nt: TGTGCCAGCAGCTTAGCCCCAGCCCGAGGCACCGGGGAGCTGTTTTTT
cdr3_aa: CASSLAPARGTGELFF
j_call: TRBJ2-2
clone_size: -
d_call: -
v_call: TRBV7-9

cdr3_nt: TGTGCCAGCAGTTTACGGCAGAACACTGAAGCTTTCTTT
cdr3_aa: CASSLRQNTEAFF
j_call: TRBJ1-1
clone_size: -
d_call: -
v_call: TRBV12-3/TRBV12-4

cdr3_nt: TGTGCCAGCAGCCAGGGAAACACCATATATTTT
cdr3_aa: CASSQGNTIYF
j_call: TRBJ1-3
clone_size: -
d_call: -
v_call: TRBV3-1/TRBV3-2

cdr3_nt: TGTGCCAGCAGCGTGACACAGAACACTGAAGCTTTCTTT
cdr3_aa: CASSVTQNTEAFF
j_call: TRBJ1-1
clone_size: -
d_call: -
v_call: TRBV6-5

cdr3_nt: TGTGCCAGCAGCTCCTTCGACATATCCAACTATGGCTACACCTTC
cdr3_aa: CASSSFDISNYGYTF
j_call: TRBJ1-2
clone_size: -
d_call: -
v_call: TRBV7-2

cdr3_nt: TGTGCCAGCTCACCACGTTCCCTTACTGTACCCGGGGAGCTGTTTTTT
cdr3_aa: CASSPRSLTVPGELFF
j_call: TRBJ2-2
clone_size: -
d_call: -
v_call: TRBV18

cdr3_nt: TGTGCCATCGGGACTAGCGGGGGGGCCCATGAGCAGTTCTTC
cdr3_aa: CAIGTSGGAHEQFF
j_call: TRBJ2-1
clone_size: once
d_call: TRBD2
v_call: TRBV10-3

cdr3_nt: TGTGCCAGCAGTGAATTCGTTGAGCGGGAGCAGTTCTTC
cdr3_aa: CASSEFVEREQFF
j_call: TRBJ2-1
clone_size: few
d_call: -
v_call: TRBV25-1

cdr3_nt: TGTGCCACCAGTGATTTATCGGACCCGAACACCGGGGAGCTGTTTTTT
cdr3_aa: CATSDLSDPNTGELFF
j_call: TRBJ2-2
clone_size: once
d_call: -
v_call: TRBV24-1

cdr3_nt: TGTGCCATCAGTGGCCTGGGACAGCCCAACTATGGCTACACCTTC
cdr3_aa: CAISGLGQPNYGYTF
j_call: TRBJ1-2
clone_size: -
d_call: TRBD1
v_call: TRBV10-3

cdr3_nt: TGTGCCAGTTCTGGAGGGGCAGATACGCAGTATTTT
cdr3_aa: CASSGGADTQYF
j_call: TRBJ2-3
clone_size: -
d_call: -
v_call: TRBV19

cdr3_nt: TGTGCCAGCAGCCAGACTAGCGGGGGGGCCGCCGAGCAGTACTTC
cdr3_aa: CASSQTSGGAAEQYF
j_call: TRBJ2-7
clone_size: few
d_call: TRBD2
v_call: TRBV3-1/TRBV3-2

cdr3_nt: TGTGCCAGTAGTATTGGAGCGGGGGCCCTACAAGAGACCCAGTACTTC
cdr3_aa: CASSIGAGALQETQYF
j_call: TRBJ2-5
clone_size: few
d_call: TRBD2
v_call: TRBV19

cdr3_nt: TGTGCCAGCAGCCTACGCTTGGGTTCCACCGGGGAGCTGTTTTTT
cdr3_aa: CASSLRLGSTGELFF
j_call: TRBJ2-2
clone_size: -
d_call: -
v_call: TRBV5-4

cdr3_nt: TGTGCCAGCACCCAAAGGATTAACACTGAAGCTTTCTTT
cdr3_aa: CASTQRINTEAFF
j_call: TRBJ1-1
clone_size: -
d_call: -
v_call: TRBV6-5